This passage covers 16 T cell receptor beta chains from one sample sequenced in a study of cytomegalovirus exposure and HLA in healthy donors. TCRdb keeps only in-frame clones here, not all; method: immunoSEQ multiplex PCR. Of about 360,000 clones detected, 86% appear once; the ten largest clones hold over 0.75%. Sequencing was carried out using PBMCs. Every receptor here comes from a woman in her late teens or twenties in good health and CMV-seronegative.

Concerning this clone: The same CDR3 is also encoded by other DNA sequences in this sample. The gene calls are TRBV18 and TRBJ2-5; D gene uncertain. Germline V gene data show CDR1 as KGHSH and CDR2 as LQKENI. V lost 3 bases, J lost 4 bases, and 6 bases lay in between. The CDR3 extends over 12 amino acids. This chain's CDR3 is CASSPSRETQYF. DNA for the CDR3: TGTGCCAGCTCACCGAGTCGAGAGACCCAGTACTTC.

The chain employs TRBV11-2 and TRBJ2-2; 7 bases match TRBD1. The CDR3 loop spans 16 amino acids. The germline gives CDR1 SGHAT, CDR2 FQNNGV. V lost 5 bases and J lost 4; bases outside the gene matches: 10. The CDR3, as DNA: TGTGCCAGCAGCATAATGGGACAGCCAGTCACCGGGGAGCTGTTTTTT. Encoded protein: CASSIMGQPVTGELFF.

V usage is TRBV2 and J usage is TRBJ1-2, with 7 positions matching TRBD1. Unmatched junction bases numbered 13, after V lost 6 bases and J lost 3 bases. Germline V CDR1 and CDR2: SNHLY, FYNNEI. This CDR3 is 16 amino acids long. CDR3 in amino acids: CASRDTRDSNYYGYTF. CDR3 nucleotide sequence: TGTGCCAGCAGGGACACCAGGGACAGCAACTACTATGGCTACACCTTC.

Turning to this clone: The same CDR3 also results from other DNA sequences found in this sample. The gene calls are TRBV9 and TRBJ2-1; D not certain. The CDR3 spans 15 residues. Germline CDR1 SGDLS, CDR2 YYNGEE. V dropped 0 bases and J dropped 1 base, with 8 bases sitting between them. CDR3 in amino acids: CASSVGSGSYNEQFF. The CDR3 region has the DNA TGTGCCAGCAGCGTAGGGTCCGGGTCCTACAATGAGCAGTTCTTC.

The chain combines TRBV29-1 with TRBJ1-2, with D maybe TRBD1 (5 bases). There are 14 residues in the CDR3. With 6 bases removed from V and 6 bases from J, the gap between germline ends came to 20 bases. Per germline, CDR1 SQVTM and CDR2 ANQGSEA. Here the CDR3 reads CSVPEGYSSHGYTF. In DNA, the CDR3 is TGCAGCGTCCCGGAGGGGTACAGCTCCCATGGCTACACCTTC. The variable domain in full, with the rest retrieved from reference TRBV29-1 and TRBJ1-2, is SAVISQKPSRDICQRGTSLTIQCQVDSQVTMMFWYRQQPGQSLTLIATANQGSEATYESGFVIDKFPISRPNLTFSTLTVSNMSPEDSSIYLCSVPEGYSSHGYTFGSGTRLTVV.

This chain connects TRBV7-2 to TRBJ2-2; D possibly corresponds to TRBD2 (5 bases). The CDR3 extends over 13 amino acids. V was clipped by 4 bases and J by 4 bases, with 7 bases between them. Germline V gene sequence: CDR1 SGHTA, CDR2 FQGNSA. In nucleotides, the CDR3 is TGTGCCAGCAGCTATGGACTCACCGGGGAGCTGTTTTTT. Translated, it gives CASSYGLTGELFF.

The J gene is TRBJ1-2, the V gene TRBV28; D is undetermined. CDR3 size: 11 residues. Trimming pared 11 bases from V and 5 bases from J, leaving 12 bases between. CDR1 MDHEN and CDR2 SYDVKM come from the germline V gene. The CDR3 bases are TGTGCCGGAACTATTGAATATGGCTACACCTTC. Translated: CAGTIEYGYTF.

This sequence joins TRBV2 and TRBJ2-3; D is unclear. Trimming left V 6 bases short and J 1 base short, with 11 bases between. The CDR3 runs 14 residues. From germline, CDR1 is SNHLY and CDR2 FYNNEI. CDR3 sequence: CASRKGAGTDTQYF. The CDR3 bases are TGTGCCAGCAGGAAAGGAGCCGGCACAGATACGCAGTATTTT.

V and J are TRBV28 and TRBJ1-4; 12 positions match TRBD1. The V segment lost 9 bases and the J segment 7 bases; nucleotides outside the gene matches: 15. CDR1 is MDHEN and CDR2 is SYDVKM in the germline V gene. The CDR3 has 17 residues. CDR3 nucleotide sequence: TGTGCCAGACTTCCGGGACAGGGGGCCTTCGCGTCTGAAAAACTGTTTTTT. This gives the protein CARLPGQGAFASEKLFF. The full variable domain, in which reference TRBV28 and TRBJ1-4 provide the parts outside the CDR3, is DVKVTQSSRYLVKRTGEKVFLECVQDMDHENMFWYRQDPGLGLRLIYFSYDVKMKEKGDIPEGYSVSREKKERFSLILESASTNQTSMYLCARLPGQGAFASEKLFFGSGTQLSVL.

CDR3 amino acids: CASSFGAGSSTDTQYF. CDR3 coding DNA: TGTGCCAGCAGCTTTGGAGCGGGGAGTAGCACAGATACGCAGTATTTT. The J gene is TRBJ2-3, the V gene TRBV7-9; 7 bases line up with TRBD2. The germline gives CDR1 SEHNR, CDR2 FQNEAQ (reference sequence). This CDR3 is built from 16 residues. V lost 3 bases and J lost 0; bases outside the gene matches: 6. Full variable domain (remainder filled in from reference TRBV7-9 and TRBJ2-3): DTGVSQNPRHKITKRGQNVTFRCDPISEHNRLYWYRQTLGQGPEFLTYFQNEAQLEKSRLLSDRFSAERPKGSFSTLEIQRTEQGDSAMYLCASSFGAGSSTDTQYFGPGTRLTVL.

This clone was observed a single time. The chain links TRBV2 to TRBJ2-1, with D possibly TRBD2 on 6 matching bases. The CDR3 runs 13 residues. Trimming removed 4 bases at V and 9 bases at J, with 13 bases between. Germline V gene data show CDR1 as SNHLY and CDR2 as FYNNEI. For the CDR3, the DNA is TGTGCCAGCAGTGCCCCTAGCGCCATTGAGCAGTTCTTC. Its translation: CASSAPSAIEQFF.

This rearrangement joins TRBV4-1 to TRBJ1-4, with D perhaps TRBD1 (5 bases). Germline CDR1 reads MGHRA; CDR2 reads YSYEKL. V lost 1 base and J lost 7, with 7 bases in between. There are 13 residues in the CDR3. The CDR3 DNA is TGCGCCAGCAGCCAAGTCAGGGTTGAAAAACTGTTTTTT. It translates to CASSQVRVEKLFF.

V usage is TRBV13 and J usage is TRBJ2-6, with D possibly matching TRBD1 (5 bases). This CDR3 spans 15 amino acids. Germline-derived CDR1 and CDR2 are PRHDT and FYEKMQ (reference sequence). V was shortened by 5 bases and J by 4 bases, with 12 bases between the two germline ends. The CDR3 DNA follows: TGTGCCAGCAGCGACCAGGGTGCCGGGGCCAACGTCCTGACTTTC. Its translation is CASSDQGAGANVLTF.

The chain employs TRBV5-1 and TRBJ1-6; a possible D gene is TRBD1 (6 bases). This CDR3 contains 15 residues. Trimming took off 5 bases at V and 4 bases at J, with 13 bases between the two ends. Germline-derived CDR1 and CDR2 are SGHRS and YFSETQ. CDR3 in DNA: TGCGCCAGCAGTCAGATGGGGGCTTATAATTCACCCCTCCACTTT. As protein: CASSQMGAYNSPLHF. The full variable domain, rest sourced from reference TRBV5-1 and TRBJ1-6, is KAGVTQTPRYLIKTRGQQVTLSCSPISGHRSVSWYQQTPGQGLQFLFEYFSETQRNKGNFPGRFSGRQFSNSRSEMNVSTLELGDSALYLCASSQMGAYNSPLHFGNGTRLTVT.

The rearrangement links TRBV5-4 to TRBJ2-5, with TRBD2 identical over 15 bases. Per the germline V gene, CDR1 is SGHNT and CDR2 is YYREEE (reference sequence). V lost 4 bases, J lost 4 bases, and 5 bases stayed unmatched. The CDR3 covers 16 residues. CDR3 sequence reads: CASSRTSGGAGETQYF. The CDR3 DNA sequence: TGTGCCAGCAGCCGGACTAGCGGGGGGGCCGGAGAGACCCAGTACTTC.

This rearrangement joins TRBV28 to TRBJ1-1; D is ambiguous. This CDR3 has 12 residues. In germline, CDR1 is MDHEN, CDR2 SYDVKM. Trimming pared 11 bases from V and 1 base from J, leaving 11 bases between. The CDR3 nucleotides are TGTGCCCTTCAAAGGAGGAACACTGAAGCTTTCTTT. As protein: CALQRRNTEAFF.